Included here is one TCR beta chain sequence, with context. Its recognized antigen is unknown. Qualities for individual bases were not recorded, and no much larger clone is one base off. This sample stems from a study of T cell responses to AZD1222 COVID-19 vaccine (dated by TCRdb to the early 2020s). As for the study more broadly: AZD1222 recipients with second doses at about 4 weeks or about 12 weeks were pooled, because spike-specific TCR depth and breadth did not differ between schedules. A total of about 230 trial participants underwent TCR sequencing, of whom 200 to 220 received two doses of AZD1222 and 26 received two doses of the MenACWY control vaccine. Trial participants were enrolled by age into subgroups of 18-55, 56-69 and 70-plus years, and around 150, 29 and 61 TCR-sequenced participants, respectively, were included in these subgroups. Paper-wide results and their limitations: Conclusions about previously exposed vaccinees are limited, since just 5 to 7 AZD1222 recipients were seropositive for SARS-CoV-2 at baseline. The 56-69-year group was small, and its depth increase did not reach significance, likely because of low power. Vaccine-associated CD4 TCRs spanned the whole spike protein, with dominant responses in regions 160-218 and 743-854. Because no day 14 peak-response samples were available, repertoires were characterized only after the peak T cell response. Epitopes outside the regions mutated in the B.1.351 and B.1.1.7 variants were reportedly recognized by nearly half of the unique spike-specific TCRs. After two AZD1222 doses, both the breadth and the depth of spike-specific TCRs were significantly higher than at day 0 and than in MenACWY recipients. Participants were mostly white British, with more females than males. The authors suggested clonal diversity may have been underestimated.

Interpreted using the paper, the time point label stands for: baseline before first vaccination. Samples from vaccinated people were obtained from the UK trials COV001 and COV002, which included a single-blind randomized controlled phase 2/3 trial of AZD1222 (ChAdOx1 nCoV-19) in healthy adults. Trial participant PBMC samples were collected at day 0 and day 28 after the second dose for TCRbeta chain sequencing. V and J are truncated by 2 bases and 4 bases respectively, leaving an intervening sequence of 9 bases. CDR1 MNHEY and CDR2 SMNVEV are derived from the germline V gene (reference sequence). The CDR3 measures 13 amino acids from cysteine to phenylalanine. The DNA shown is the 39-base CDR3, in frame from base 1. The CDR3 regions of human TCRbeta chains were analyzed by immunosequencing. The original pipeline was this. Repertoire TCRs were matched against a reference library of SARS-CoV-2-specific TCRs generated with the MIRA antigen-specificity platform. Breadth meant the fraction of unique TCRs that were SARS-CoV-2-associated, whereas depth meant the fraction of total T cells that were SARS-CoV-2-associated. Using the MIRA data, each spike-specific TCR was mapped to the spike region that the TCR reacts to and placed in a CD4 or CD8 class. Log10-transformed breadth and depth values were compared by one-way ANOVA with Sidak's multiple comparisons tests. TCRdb took over this immuneACCESS table, retaining in-frame rearrangements with V and J assigned. Such tables are incomplete; in checked studies, under half of the missing clones stem from an unresolved V gene, and the remainder is unexplained. Clone size and V and J calls were adopted from that table, with D and trimming inferred from the DNA. A total of about 150,000 clones appear in this sample, less than 90% of them only once. 3% to 3.5% of the sample rests with the top ten.

The specimen was peripheral blood, collected on day 0 of AZD1222 vaccination. The chain joins TRBV27 to TRBJ2-7, with an unclear D gene assignment. The TCR comes from an adult in good health. The nucleotides read TGTGCCAGCAGTTTAAACGACAATTACGAGCAGTACTTC. This encodes CASSLNDNYEQYF.